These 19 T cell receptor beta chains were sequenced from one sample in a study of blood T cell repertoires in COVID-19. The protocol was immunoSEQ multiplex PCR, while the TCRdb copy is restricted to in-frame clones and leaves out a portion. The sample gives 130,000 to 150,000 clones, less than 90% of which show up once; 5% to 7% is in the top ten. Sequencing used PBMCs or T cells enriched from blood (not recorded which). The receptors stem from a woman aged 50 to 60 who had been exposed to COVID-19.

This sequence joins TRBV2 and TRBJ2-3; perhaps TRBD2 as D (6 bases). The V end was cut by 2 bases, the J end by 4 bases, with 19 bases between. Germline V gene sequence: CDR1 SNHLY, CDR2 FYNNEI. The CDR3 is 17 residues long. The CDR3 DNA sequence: TGTGCCAGCAGTGAACTCGAGCTAGCGAGGGAATCAGATACGCAGTATTTT. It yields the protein CASSELELARESDTQYF.

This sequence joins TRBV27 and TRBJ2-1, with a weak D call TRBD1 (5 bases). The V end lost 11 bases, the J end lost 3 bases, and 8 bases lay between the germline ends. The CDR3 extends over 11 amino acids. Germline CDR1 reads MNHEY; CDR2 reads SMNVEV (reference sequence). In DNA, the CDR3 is TGTGCCGCCCAGGGCTACAATGAGCAGTTCTTC. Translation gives CAAQGYNEQFF.

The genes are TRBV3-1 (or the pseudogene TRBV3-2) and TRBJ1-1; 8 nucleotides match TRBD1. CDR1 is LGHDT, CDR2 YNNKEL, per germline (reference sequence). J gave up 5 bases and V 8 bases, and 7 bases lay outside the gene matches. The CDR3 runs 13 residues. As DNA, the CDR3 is TGTGCCAGCGAGAGACAGGGGAGTACTGAAGCTTTCTTT. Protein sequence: CASERQGSTEAFF.

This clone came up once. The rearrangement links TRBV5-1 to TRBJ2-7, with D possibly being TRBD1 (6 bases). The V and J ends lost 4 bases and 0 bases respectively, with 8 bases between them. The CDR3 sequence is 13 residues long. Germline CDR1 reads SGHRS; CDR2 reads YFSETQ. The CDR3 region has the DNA TGCGCCAGCAGCAGACAGGACTCCTACGAGCAGTACTTC. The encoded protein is CASSRQDSYEQYF.

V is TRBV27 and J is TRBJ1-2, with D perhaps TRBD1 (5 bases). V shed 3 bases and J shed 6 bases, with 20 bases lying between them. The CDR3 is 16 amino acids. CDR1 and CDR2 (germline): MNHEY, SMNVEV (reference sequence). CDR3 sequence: CASSFRGPEYKDGYTF. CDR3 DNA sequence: TGTGCCAGCAGTTTTAGGGGCCCAGAGTATAAAGATGGCTACACCTTC.

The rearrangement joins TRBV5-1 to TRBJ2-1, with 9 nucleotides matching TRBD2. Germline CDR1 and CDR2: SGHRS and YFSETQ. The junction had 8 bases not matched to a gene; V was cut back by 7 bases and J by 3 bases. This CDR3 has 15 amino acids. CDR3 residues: CASAKREAYYNEQFF. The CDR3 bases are TGCGCCAGCGCAAAGCGGGAGGCCTACTACAATGAGCAGTTCTTC.

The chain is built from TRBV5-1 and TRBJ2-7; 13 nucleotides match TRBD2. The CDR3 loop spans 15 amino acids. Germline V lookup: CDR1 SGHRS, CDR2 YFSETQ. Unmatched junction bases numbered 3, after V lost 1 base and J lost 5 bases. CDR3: CASSLRTSGGDEQYF. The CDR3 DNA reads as TGCGCCAGCAGCTTGCGGACTAGCGGGGGCGACGAGCAGTACTTC.

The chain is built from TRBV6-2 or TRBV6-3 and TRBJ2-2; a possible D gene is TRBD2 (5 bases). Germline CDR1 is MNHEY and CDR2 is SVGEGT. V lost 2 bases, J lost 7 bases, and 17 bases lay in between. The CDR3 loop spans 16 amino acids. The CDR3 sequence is CASSYPTNWGVGELFF. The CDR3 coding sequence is TGTGCCAGCAGTTACCCGACAAATTGGGGAGTCGGGGAGCTGTTTTTT.

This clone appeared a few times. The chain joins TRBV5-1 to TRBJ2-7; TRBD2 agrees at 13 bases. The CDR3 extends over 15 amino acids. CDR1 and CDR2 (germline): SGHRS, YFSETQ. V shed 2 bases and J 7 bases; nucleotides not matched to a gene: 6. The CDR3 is CASSFRLAGGQEQYF. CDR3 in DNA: TGCGCCAGCAGCTTCCGACTAGCGGGGGGCCAAGAGCAGTACTTC.

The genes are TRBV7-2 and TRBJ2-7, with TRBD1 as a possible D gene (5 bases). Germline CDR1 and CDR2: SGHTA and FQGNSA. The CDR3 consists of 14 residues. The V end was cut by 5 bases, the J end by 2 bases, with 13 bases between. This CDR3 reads CASSHRSRPYEQYF. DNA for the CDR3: TGTGCCAGCAGCCACAGGTCGAGACCCTACGAGCAGTACTTC.

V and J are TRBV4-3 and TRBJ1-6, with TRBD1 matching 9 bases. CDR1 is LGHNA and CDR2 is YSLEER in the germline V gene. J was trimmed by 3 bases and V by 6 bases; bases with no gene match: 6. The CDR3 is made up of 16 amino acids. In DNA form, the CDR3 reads TGCGCCAGCAGGGTTAGGGGACAGGGCTATAATTCACCCCTCCACTTT. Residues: CASRVRGQGYNSPLHF.

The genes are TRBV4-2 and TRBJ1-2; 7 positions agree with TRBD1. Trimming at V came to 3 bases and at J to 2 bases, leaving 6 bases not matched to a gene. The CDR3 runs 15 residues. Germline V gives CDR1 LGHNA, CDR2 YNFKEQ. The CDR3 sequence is CASSHTGQSNYGYTF. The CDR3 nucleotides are TGTGCCAGCAGCCACACGGGACAGTCCAACTATGGCTACACCTTC.

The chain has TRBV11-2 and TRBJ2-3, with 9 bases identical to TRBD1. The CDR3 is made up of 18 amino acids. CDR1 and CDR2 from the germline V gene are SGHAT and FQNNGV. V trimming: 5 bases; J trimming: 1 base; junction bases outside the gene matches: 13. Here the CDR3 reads CASSPWGARDRGTDTQYF. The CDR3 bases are TGTGCCAGCAGCCCTTGGGGGGCAAGGGACAGGGGCACAGATACGCAGTATTTT.

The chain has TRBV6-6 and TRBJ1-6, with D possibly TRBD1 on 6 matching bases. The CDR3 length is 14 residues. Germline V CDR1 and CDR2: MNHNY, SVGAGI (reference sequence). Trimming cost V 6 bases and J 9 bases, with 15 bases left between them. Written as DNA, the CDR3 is TGTGCCAGCAGGGAACAGGGAATTGCTTCACCCCTCCACTTT. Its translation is CASREQGIASPLHF.

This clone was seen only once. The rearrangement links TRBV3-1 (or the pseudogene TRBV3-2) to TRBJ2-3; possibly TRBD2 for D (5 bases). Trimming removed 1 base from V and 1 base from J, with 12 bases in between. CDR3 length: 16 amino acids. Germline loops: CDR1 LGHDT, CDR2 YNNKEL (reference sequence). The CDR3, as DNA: TGTGCCAGCAGCCAAGTCCTGCTAGCCCGCACAGATACGCAGTATTTT. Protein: CASSQVLLARTDTQYF.

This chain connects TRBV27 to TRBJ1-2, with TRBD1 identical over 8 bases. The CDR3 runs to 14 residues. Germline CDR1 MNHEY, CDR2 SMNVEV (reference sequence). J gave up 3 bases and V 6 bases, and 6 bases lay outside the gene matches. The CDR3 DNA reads TGTGCCAGCAGCAGACAGGGGACTTACTATGGCTACACCTTC. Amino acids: CASSRQGTYYGYTF.

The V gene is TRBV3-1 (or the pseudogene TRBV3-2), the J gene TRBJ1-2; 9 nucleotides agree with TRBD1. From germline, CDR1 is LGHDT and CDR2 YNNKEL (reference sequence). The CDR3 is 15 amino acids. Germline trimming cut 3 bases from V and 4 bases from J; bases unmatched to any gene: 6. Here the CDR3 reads CASSQGQGGIYGYTF. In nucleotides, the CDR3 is TGTGCCAGCAGCCAGGGACAGGGCGGGATCTATGGCTACACCTTC.

The CDR3 sequence: CASSLRDRGMNTEAFF. In nucleotides, the CDR3 is TGTGCCAGCAGTCTCAGGGACAGGGGGATGAACACTGAAGCTTTCTTT. The chain has TRBV2 and TRBJ1-1; 11 bases are a match to TRBD1. The CDR3 loop spans 16 amino acids. Trimming at V came to 5 bases and at J to 0 bases, leaving 5 bases not matched to a gene. Germline CDR1 reads SNHLY; CDR2 reads FYNNEI.

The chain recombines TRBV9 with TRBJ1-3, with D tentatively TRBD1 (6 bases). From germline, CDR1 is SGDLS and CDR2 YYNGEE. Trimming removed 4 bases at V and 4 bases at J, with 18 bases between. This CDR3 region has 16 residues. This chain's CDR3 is CASSLLGGASGNTIYF. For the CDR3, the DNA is TGTGCCAGCAGCCTCCTGGGGGGGGCGTCGGGAAACACCATATATTTT.